Below, 26 T cell receptor beta chains from the same sample are listed, as sequenced in a study of OX40 agonist ivuxolimab in advanced cancers. Some clones are missing from TCRdb's copy, which holds only in-frame ones; the method was immunoSEQ multiplex PCR. The table lists about 67,000 clones, around 82% of them singletons, with about 8.2% in the top ten. Sequencing was performed on CD4+ or CD8+ T cells sorted from blood, taken in a trial of the OX40 agonist ivuxolimab. The receptors come from an adult with an advanced solid tumor such as melanoma, head and neck, liver or kidney cancer.

This chain uses TRBV7-3 with TRBJ2-1, with D unresolved. V was pared by 1 base and J by 7 bases, with 14 bases between. The CDR3 spans 15 residues. Germline values: CDR1 SGHTA, CDR2 FQGTGA. CDR3 region: CASSLSSGSLNEQFF. Here the CDR3 DNA reads TGTGCCAGCAGCTTAAGCTCCGGCAGCTTAAATGAGCAGTTCTTC.

This sequence joins TRBV7-2 and TRBJ2-3, with a weak D call TRBD1 (5 bases). Per the germline V gene, CDR1 is SGHTA and CDR2 is FQGNSA. Between the trimmed V and J ends, which lost 5 bases and 6 bases, there was a span of 9 bases. The CDR3 covers 12 residues. CDR3 nucleotide sequence: TGTGCCAGCAGCATAGGGGTGGATACGCAGTATTTT. It is translated as CASSIGVDTQYF.

This clone has more than one count but fewer than ten. The J gene is TRBJ2-7, the V gene TRBV5-8, with D perhaps matching TRBD2 (5 bases). The CDR3 totals 14 residues. Trimming took 7 bases from V and 6 from J, leaving 20 bases between them. The germline V gene has CDR1 SGHTS and CDR2 YDEGEE. For the CDR3, the DNA is TGTGCCAGCTCTCGCCCGGGAACCCTCTTCGAGCAGTACTTC. This encodes CASSRPGTLFEQYF. The full variable domain, with the rest looked up from reference TRBV5-8 and TRBJ2-7, is EAGVTQSPTHLIKTRGQQATLRCSPISGHTSVYWYQQALGLGLQFLLWYDEGEERNRGNFPPRFSGRQFPNYSSELNVNALELEDSALYLCASSRPGTLFEQYFGPGTRLTVT.

The V gene is TRBV6-5, the J gene TRBJ2-7; 9 nucleotides match TRBD2. V was clipped by 6 bases and J by 5 bases; unmatched bases: 11. This CDR3 spans 15 amino acids. CDR1 and CDR2 (germline): MNHEY, SVGAGI. The CDR3 loop reads CASSRNSGGQDEQYV. CDR3 sequence (DNA): TGTGCCAGCAGCAGGAATAGCGGGGGCCAGGACGAGCAGTACGTC.

This chain uses TRBV4-1 with TRBJ2-2; 10 positions match TRBD2. Losses at the gene ends were 0 bases for V and 0 bases for J; bases not matched to a gene: 7. Germline CDR1 is MGHRA and CDR2 is YSYEKL. This CDR3 is built from 19 residues. This CDR3 reads CASSQDYGLAGANTGELFF. CDR3 DNA: TGCGCCAGCAGCCAAGATTACGGGCTAGCGGGGGCGAACACCGGGGAGCTGTTTTTT.

The table lists this clone with a count of one. This chain connects TRBV4-1 to TRBJ1-1; D remains unclear. This CDR3 spans 14 amino acids. V shed 0 bases and J shed 8 bases, with 13 bases lying between them. Looked up from germline, CDR1 is MGHRA and CDR2 is YSYEKL. This CDR3 reads CASSQDNPGGEAFF. CDR3 nucleotides: TGCGCCAGCAGCCAAGATAACCCCGGCGGGGAAGCTTTCTTT.

In DNA form, the CDR3 reads TGTGCCAGCAGGAGACTAGCGGGGGAGACCCAGTACTTC. Amino acid sequence: CASRRLAGETQYF. This chain connects TRBV6-5 to TRBJ2-5; 11 nucleotides line up with TRBD2. Germline trimming cut 6 bases from V and 5 bases from J; bases unmatched to any gene: 2. The CDR3 is 13 residues long. Germline CDR1 reads MNHEY; CDR2 reads SVGAGI.

V usage is TRBV18 and J usage is TRBJ2-5; the match to TRBD2 covers 8 bases. Germline V gene data show CDR1 as KGHSH and CDR2 as LQKENI. Unmatched junction bases numbered 11, after V lost 3 bases and J lost 5 bases. The CDR3 consists of 16 residues. This chain's CDR3 is CASSPGPPGGHETQYF. As DNA, the CDR3 is TGTGCCAGCTCACCGGGTCCCCCGGGGGGGCACGAGACCCAGTACTTC.

The genes are TRBV7-9 and TRBJ2-1; 13 nucleotides align to TRBD2. With 5 bases clipped from V and 8 bases from J, the junction kept 6 bases outside the gene matches. This CDR3 region has 15 residues. Germline CDR1 reads SEHNR; CDR2 reads FQNEAQ (reference sequence). The CDR3 spells CASSTGLAGADEQFF. CDR3 coding DNA: TGTGCCAGCAGCACAGGACTAGCGGGAGCGGATGAGCAGTTCTTC.

The rearrangement joins TRBV7-2 to TRBJ1-1; D is possibly TRBD1 (6 bases). Germline V gives CDR1 SGHTA, CDR2 FQGNSA. This CDR3 spans 17 amino acids. V was cut by 7 bases and J by 1 base, with 22 bases left in between. The CDR3 loop is CASKLGSIGTKNTEAFF. As DNA, the CDR3 is TGTGCCAGCAAACTCGGGTCAATAGGGACAAAGAACACTGAAGCTTTCTTT.

V is TRBV6-4 and J is TRBJ1-5, with 7 bases identical to TRBD1. J lost 1 base, V lost 7 bases, and 10 bases had no gene match. This CDR3 comprises 16 residues. The germline V gene has CDR1 MRHNA and CDR2 SNTAGT. The CDR3 DNA reads TGTGCCAGCAATCTACAGGGGTTGGGGAGCAATCAGCCCCAGCATTTT. Protein sequence: CASNLQGLGSNQPQHF.

Remarks on this clone: Other DNA sequences in this sample translate to the same CDR3. The chain joins TRBV5-1 to TRBJ2-1, with 8 bases fitting TRBD2. This CDR3 is built from 15 residues. In germline, CDR1 is SGHRS, CDR2 YFSETQ. Losses at the gene ends were 1 base for V and 2 bases for J; bases not matched to a gene: 2. The CDR3 sequence is CASSLSSGAYNEQFF. DNA of the CDR3: TGCGCCAGCAGCTTGAGTAGCGGGGCCTACAATGAGCAGTTCTTC.

In its sample, this clone was seen once. The chain couples TRBV19 to TRBJ2-7; D is possibly TRBD2 (6 bases). The CDR3 loop spans 14 amino acids. Per germline, CDR1 LNHDA and CDR2 SQIVND (reference sequence). V was pared by 2 bases and J by 0 bases, with 8 bases between. CDR3 sequence reads: CASSIRGTSYEQYF. CDR3 coding DNA: TGTGCCAGTAGTATACGGGGGACCTCCTACGAGCAGTACTTC.

The chain couples TRBV7-2 to TRBJ2-2; D gene unclear. Germline loops: CDR1 SGHTA, CDR2 FQGNSA. V was cut by 1 base and J by 7 bases, with 13 bases left in between. The CDR3 covers 15 residues. The CDR3 sequence: CASSLGPSVDGELFF. CDR3 nucleotides: TGTGCCAGCAGCTTAGGACCCTCCGTTGACGGGGAGCTGTTTTTT.

The chain is built from TRBV6-5 and TRBJ2-6, with D possibly TRBD1 on 5 matching bases. This CDR3 has 16 residues. V was cut by 0 bases and J by 4 bases, with 10 bases left in between. Germline V lookup: CDR1 MNHEY, CDR2 SVGAGI. The CDR3 region is CASSYSAKGGANVLTF. The DNA of the CDR3 is TGTGCCAGCAGTTACTCGGCTAAGGGGGGGGCCAACGTCCTGACTTTC.

CDR3 DNA: TGCGCCAGCAGTCCGACTAGCGGGAACACCGGGGAGCTGTTTTTT. Translation gives CASSPTSGNTGELFF. The chain combines TRBV5-1 with TRBJ2-2; 9 nucleotides line up with TRBD2. The CDR3 length is 15 residues. Trimming cost V 5 bases and J 1 base; bases outside gene matches: 3. Germline assignment: CDR1 SGHRS and CDR2 YFSETQ.

This clone was found once. The chain employs TRBV4-1 and TRBJ2-3, with D perhaps matching TRBD2 (5 bases). The CDR3 runs to 14 residues. Deletions cut 3 bases from V and 0 bases from J, with 7 bases between. CDR1 is MGHRA, CDR2 YSYEKL, per germline. In nucleotides, the CDR3 is TGCGCCAGCAGCCAGGAGGACAGCACAGATACGCAGTATTTT. This sequence encodes CASSQEDSTDTQYF.

The rearrangement uses TRBV10-1 and TRBJ2-2; D is unresolved. From germline, CDR1 is WNHNN and CDR2 SYGVQD (reference sequence). Trimming pared 4 bases from V and 7 bases from J, leaving 22 bases between. This CDR3 has 17 amino acids. The chain's CDR3 is CASSGHRQLERDGELFF. In DNA, the CDR3 is TGCGCCAGCAGTGGCCACCGGCAGCTCGAAAGGGACGGGGAGCTGTTTTTT.

In DNA, the CDR3 is TGTGCCAGCAGTTTGGACAGGGGGCTTCGTGGCTACACCTTC. Its translation is CASSLDRGLRGYTF. The chain has TRBV28 and TRBJ1-2, with 11 bases fitting TRBD1. The CDR3 is 14 residues long. CDR1 and CDR2 from the germline V gene are MDHEN and SYDVKM. The ends lost 3 bases at V and 7 bases at J; junction bases unmatched: 4.

Only a few counts were recorded for this clone. The V call is TRBV4-1, the J call TRBJ2-1; D may be TRBD1 (7 bases). Germline loops: CDR1 MGHRA, CDR2 YSYEKL. This CDR3 has 20 residues. V dropped 4 bases and J dropped 4 bases, with 29 bases sitting between them. CDR3 residues: CASSPRMTGTWTGGYNEQFF. CDR3 nucleotide sequence: TGCGCCAGCAGCCCGCGTATGACAGGGACCTGGACTGGAGGGTACAATGAGCAGTTCTTC.

The chain uses TRBV12-5 and TRBJ2-2; either TRBD1 or TRBD2 may fit D (6 bases each). Deletions cut 0 bases from V and 0 bases from J, with 14 bases between. CDR3 length: 18 amino acids. Germline CDR1 is LGHNT and CDR2 is FRNRAP. The CDR3 loop reads CASGLVLGGHANTGELFF. The CDR3 DNA follows: TGTGCTAGTGGTTTGGTCCTCGGGGGCCACGCGAACACCGGGGAGCTGTTTTTT.

The gene calls are TRBV2 and TRBJ2-1; D not resolved. Germline V lookup: CDR1 SNHLY, CDR2 FYNNEI. This CDR3 is 13 amino acids long. With 7 bases removed from V and 4 bases from J, the gap between germline ends came to 11 bases. This CDR3 is CASTRAGYNEQFF. In nucleotides, the CDR3 is TGTGCCAGCACCCGGGCTGGGTACAATGAGCAGTTCTTC. Full variable domain (rest looked up from reference TRBV2 and TRBJ2-1): EPEVTQTPSHQVTQMGQEVILRCVPISNHLYFYWYRQILGQKVEFLVSFYNNEISEKSEIFDDQFSVERPDGSNFTLKIRSTKLEDSAMYFCASTRAGYNEQFFGPGTRLTVL.

The chain couples TRBV7-2 to TRBJ2-1, with D perhaps matching TRBD2 (6 bases). Trimming stripped 5 bases from V and 5 bases from J, with 16 bases between. CDR1 and CDR2 from the germline V gene are SGHTA and FQGNSA. This CDR3 is 15 amino acids long. Written as DNA, the CDR3 is TGTGCCAGCAGCCTACGGGACTTCTACGACAATGAGCAGTTCTTC. This translates into CASSLRDFYDNEQFF.

This sequence joins TRBV7-2 and TRBJ2-7, with D unclear. Looked up from germline, CDR1 is SGHTA and CDR2 is FQGNSA. The V and J ends lost 1 base and 3 bases respectively, with 7 bases between them. The CDR3 length is 13 residues. The CDR3 DNA sequence: TGTGCCAGCAGCTTAGTGGTGGGCTACGAGCAGTACTTC. Amino acids: CASSLVVGYEQYF.

The chain combines TRBV7-2 with TRBJ1-1; no reliable D call. V was cut by 0 bases and J by 0 bases, with 14 bases left in between. This CDR3 contains 17 residues. CDR1 SGHTA and CDR2 FQGNSA come from the germline V gene. CDR3 bases: TGTGCCAGCAGCTTAGCGGCGACACCCCTGCTGAACACTGAAGCTTTCTTT. It specifies CASSLAATPLLNTEAFF.

In nucleotides, the CDR3 is TGTGCCAGCAGTGCGAGCGGGGGGGGCTACAATGAGCAGTTCTTC. Translation: CASSASGGGYNEQFF. V usage is TRBV6-4 and J usage is TRBJ2-1, with 10 bases identical to TRBD2. The V gene end was trimmed by 4 bases and the J gene end by 3 bases; junction bases not matched to a gene: 3. This CDR3 has 15 residues. The germline V gene encodes CDR1 MRHNA and CDR2 SNTAGT.